This is a list of T cell receptor beta chains from one sample in a study of control samples from healthy donors and cancer patients. Repertoires were generated with immunoSEQ multiplex PCR, while TCRdb's copy carries only in-frame clones and drops some. The sample has about 59,000 clones; roughly nine tenths are singletons. The sequencing input was PBMCs. All receptors derive from a middle-aged man with colorectal cancer. Each CDR3 is given with its conserved first and last residue. Fields, in order: V gene, J gene, CDR3 protein.

TRBV9	TRBJ2-7	CASSDQAIGEQYF
TRBV6-5	TRBJ2-7	CASIRGAQPYEQYF
TRBV3-1/TRBV3-2	TRBJ2-7	CASSQYRDNSYEQYF
TRBV5-4	TRBJ1-6	CASRRGKGSPLHF
TRBV2	TRBJ1-2	CASTDGGRVYGYTF
TRBV4-3	TRBJ1-3	CASSQDLLGQFARSGNTIYF
TRBV3-1/TRBV3-2	TRBJ1-4	CASSQGLGGNPEKLFF
TRBV7-3	TRBJ1-2	CASSSQFTGGYTF
TRBV7-3	TRBJ2-6	CASSPPLVGLTGANVLTF
TRBV4-1	TRBJ1-2	CASSQERVGYGYTF
TRBV7-4	TRBJ2-7	CASSRNQGYFAYEQYF
TRBV6-4	TRBJ1-3	CASSDSSHWPRDRDSSSGNTIYF
TRBV19	TRBJ1-2	CASSTTGYGYTF
TRBV7-2	TRBJ1-2	CASSLAGTYGYTF
TRBV27	TRBJ1-1	CASSPRQGTEAFF
TRBV11-2	TRBJ1-1	CASSLGPLNTEAFF
TRBV3-1/TRBV3-2	TRBJ1-1	CASSQSWGRGPRNTEAFF
TRBV7-2	TRBJ2-1	CASRPSRLAMREQFF
TRBV19	TRBJ2-1	CASSIGSGRNNEQFF
TRBV21-1	TRBJ2-2	CASSKEAGQGHTGELFF
TRBV11-1	TRBJ2-6	CASSLIGSGANVLTF
TRBV19	TRBJ2-7	CASSMDSPEQYF
TRBV4-2	TRBJ2-7	CASSQDRSSHEQYF
TRBV30	TRBJ2-5	CAWSVGFQETQYF
TRBV2	TRBJ2-3	CASILGRGFSADTQYF
TRBV5-1	TRBJ1-2	CASSYDRNYGYTF
TRBV10-2	TRBJ1-1	CASSEVPLMNTEAFF
TRBV4-3	TRBJ1-1	CASSQGTGGGTEAFF
TRBV4-3	TRBJ2-1	CASSQVGGLAGANEQFF
TRBV18	TRBJ1-5	CASSLGQGSGQPQHF
TRBV7-3	TRBJ2-5	CASSLSGGPQETQYF
TRBV6-6	TRBJ2-3	CASSYPSGLTDTQYF
TRBV5-1	TRBJ1-1	CASSSHLAPEAFF
TRBV6-4	TRBJ1-2	CASSPGTDIYGYTF
TRBV18	TRBJ2-7	CASSPNPGGYEQYF
TRBV18	TRBJ2-1	CASSPAGVSSVNEQFF
TRBV6-1	TRBJ2-7	CASSEVTHLF
TRBV5-6	TRBJ1-5	CASSLAGGGSQPQHF
TRBV5-3	TRBJ1-6	CAPPEENSPLHF
TRBV6-5	TRBJ1-2	CASSYGQDIYGYTF
TRBV6-1	TRBJ1-5	CASSVSLALSNQPQHF
TRBV27	TRBJ1-2	CASSLRPTQGSLRGYTF
TRBV4-3	TRBJ1-5	CASSQETGQPQHF
TRBV29-1	TRBJ1-4	CSVTQGGNEKLFF
TRBV19	TRBJ1-5	CASSDPTGGRNQPQHF
TRBV5-1	TRBJ1-6	CASSLAAGPHSPLHF
TRBV14	TRBJ1-3	CASSPFAGNTIYF
TRBV5-8	TRBJ1-2	CASSGTGDNYGYTF
TRBV29-1	TRBJ1-1	CSVLGTAENTEAFF
TRBV6-6	TRBJ1-6	CASSRQGPGVFSYNSPLHF
TRBV19	TRBJ1-5	CASSFTGSKSIAQHF
TRBV5-6	TRBJ1-1	CASSPFPSLMNTEAFF
TRBV27	TRBJ2-3	CASSLSPSRRNPDTQYF
TRBV6-5	TRBJ1-1	CASSQTVNTEAFF
TRBV15	TRBJ2-5	CATSRDKNVGTQYF
TRBV4-3	TRBJ2-3	CASSQGRISGDTQYF
TRBV5-1	TRBJ2-1	CASSANPGTENEQFF